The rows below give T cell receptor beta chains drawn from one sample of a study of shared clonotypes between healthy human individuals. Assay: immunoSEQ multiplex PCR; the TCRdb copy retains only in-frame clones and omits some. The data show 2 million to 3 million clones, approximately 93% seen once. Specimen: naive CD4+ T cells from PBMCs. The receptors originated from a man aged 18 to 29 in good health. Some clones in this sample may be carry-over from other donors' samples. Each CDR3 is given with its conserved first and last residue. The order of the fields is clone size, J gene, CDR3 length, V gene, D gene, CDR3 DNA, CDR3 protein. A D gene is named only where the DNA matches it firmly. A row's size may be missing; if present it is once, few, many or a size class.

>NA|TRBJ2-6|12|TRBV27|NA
TGTGCCAGCAGGAGGGACGCCAACGTCCTGACTTTC
CASRRDANVLTF
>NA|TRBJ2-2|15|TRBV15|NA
TGTGCCACCAGCAGAGATATCGTGTGGGGCGGGGAGCTGTTTTTT
CATSRDIVWGGELFF
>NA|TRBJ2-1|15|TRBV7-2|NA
TGTGCCAGCAGCTTACTTGGGGGTGGCTACAATGAGCAGTTCTTC
CASSLLGGGYNEQFF
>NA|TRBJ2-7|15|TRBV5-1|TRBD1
TGCGCCAGCAGCCCCTTACCGGGACAGACCTACGAGCAGTACTTC
CASSPLPGQTYEQYF
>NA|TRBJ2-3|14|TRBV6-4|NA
TGTGCCAGCAGAGAGCAGGTTTCCACAGATACGCAGTATTTT
CASREQVSTDTQYF
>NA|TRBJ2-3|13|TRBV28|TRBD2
TGTGCCAGCAGGGGGGGGACCCCAGATACGCAGTATTTT
CASRGGTPDTQYF
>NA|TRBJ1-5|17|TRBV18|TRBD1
TGTGCCAGTTCCTTAACACAGGGGGCAGCATACAATCAGCCCCAGCATTTT
CASSLTQGAAYNQPQHF
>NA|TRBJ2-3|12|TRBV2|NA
TGTGCCAGCAGGAGTGACACAGATACGCAGTATTTT
CASRSDTDTQYF
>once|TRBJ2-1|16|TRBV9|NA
TGTGCCAGCAGCGTAGACGAGGGGAGCTCCTACAATGAGCAGTTCTTC
CASSVDEGSSYNEQFF
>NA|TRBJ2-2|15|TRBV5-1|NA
TGCGCCAGCAGCCCACTGCCCGCGAACACCGGGGAGCTGTTTTTT
CASSPLPANTGELFF
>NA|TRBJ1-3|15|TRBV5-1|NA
TGCGCCAGCAGCTTGTCTGAAGGGAGAGGAAACACCATATATTTT
CASSLSEGRGNTIYF
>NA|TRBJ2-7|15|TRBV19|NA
TGTGCCAGTAGTATAAAGGCAGGGCTCCTCTACGAGCAGTACTTC
CASSIKAGLLYEQYF
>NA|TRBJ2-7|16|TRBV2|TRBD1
TGTGCCAGCAGTGACATGCGGACAGGGGGTCCAGGCGAGCAGTACTTC
CASSDMRTGGPGEQYF
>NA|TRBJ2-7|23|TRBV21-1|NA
TGTGCCAGCAGCAAAGATCGGACAGGGGACTGCAAGAACCTGTATCGGTCTCCCGGCGAGCAGTACTTC
CASSKDRTGDCKNLYRSPGEQYF
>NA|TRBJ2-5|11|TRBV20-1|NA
TGCAGTGCTAGGAAAGGGGAGGCCCAGTACTTC
CSARKGEAQYF
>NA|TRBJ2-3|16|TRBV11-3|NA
TGTGCCAGCAGCTTAGGGGAGACAGGCAGCACAGATACGCAGTATTTT
CASSLGETGSTDTQYF
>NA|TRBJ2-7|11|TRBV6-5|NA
TGTGCCAGCAGTTACCGGGACGAGCAGTACTTC
CASSYRDEQYF
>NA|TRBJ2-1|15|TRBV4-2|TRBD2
TGTGCCAGCAGCCAAGCGGGAGGGCCTTTCGATGAGCAGTTCTTC
CASSQAGGPFDEQFF
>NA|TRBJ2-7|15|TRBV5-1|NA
TGCGCCAGCAGCTTTAGCGTAGAGAGCTCCTACGAGCAGTACTTC
CASSFSVESSYEQYF
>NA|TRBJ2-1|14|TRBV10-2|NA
TGCGCCAGCAGTGACAGTAGCTCCTACAATGAGCAGTTCTTC
CASSDSSSYNEQFF
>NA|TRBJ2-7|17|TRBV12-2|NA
TGTGCAAGTCGTCCTAATGTACCGGGACAGGGATCCTACGAGCAGTACTTC
CASRPNVPGQGSYEQYF
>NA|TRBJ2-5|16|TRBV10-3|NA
TGTGCCATCAGTGATGTTCGAGGTATCCGGGAAGAGACCCAGTACTTC
CAISDVRGIREETQYF
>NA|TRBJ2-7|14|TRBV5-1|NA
TGCGCCAGCAGCTTGGGGCTAGTAGCTAACGAGCAGTACTTC
CASSLGLVANEQYF
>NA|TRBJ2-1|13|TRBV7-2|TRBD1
TGTGCCAGCAGCAGGGACAGGAACAATGAGCAGTTCTTC
CASSRDRNNEQFF
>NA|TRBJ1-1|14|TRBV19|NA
TGTGCCAGTAGTAGTTTGGGCGGTAACACTGAAGCTTTCTTT
CASSSLGGNTEAFF
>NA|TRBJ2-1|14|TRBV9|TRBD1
TGTGCCAGCAACAGGGGGCAACTCTACAATGAGCAGTTCTTC
CASNRGQLYNEQFF
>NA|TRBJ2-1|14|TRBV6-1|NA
TGTGCCAGCAGTGGCGGTGGGGGCTACAATGAGCGGTTCTTC
CASSGGGGYNERFF
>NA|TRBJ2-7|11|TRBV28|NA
TGTGCCAGCAGTAGGAGAGTGGAGGAGTACTTC
CASSRRVEEYF
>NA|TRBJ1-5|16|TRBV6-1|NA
TGTGCCGGCAGTGCCATAGGATGGGTGGGCAATCAGCCCCAGCATTTT
CAGSAIGWVGNQPQHF
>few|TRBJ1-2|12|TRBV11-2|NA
TGTGCCAGCAGCTTCGGTCTTCGGAGCTACACCTTC
CASSFGLRSYTF
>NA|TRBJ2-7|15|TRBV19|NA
TGTGCCAGTAGTGCCGGTCGGGGCAGCTCCTACGAGCAGTACTTC
CASSAGRGSSYEQYF
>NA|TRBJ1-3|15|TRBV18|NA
TGTGCCAGCTCACCAGACAAGACCCCCGGAAACACCATATATTTT
CASSPDKTPGNTIYF
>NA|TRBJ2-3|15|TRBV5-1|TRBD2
TGCGCCAGCAGCTTGCCTAGCGGGAACACAGATACGCAGTATTTT
CASSLPSGNTDTQYF
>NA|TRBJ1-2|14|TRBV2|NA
TGTGCCAGCAGACCCGGACGGGGCAACTATGGCTACACCTTC
CASRPGRGNYGYTF
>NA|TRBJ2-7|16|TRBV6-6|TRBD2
TGTGCCAGCAGTGCCCTAGCGGGAGGGGTTAGAAACGAGCAGTACTTC
CASSALAGGVRNEQYF
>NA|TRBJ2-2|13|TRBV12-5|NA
TGTGCTAGTGCCAAGACGGTAGCCGGGGAGCTGTTTTTT
CASAKTVAGELFF
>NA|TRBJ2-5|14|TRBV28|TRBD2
TGTGCCAGCAGTTCCCCCGGGGGGGGGTGGACCCAGTACTTC
CASSSPGGGWTQYF
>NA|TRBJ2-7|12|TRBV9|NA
TGTGCCAGCAGCGTAGCAGGCAGCGAGCAGTACTTC
CASSVAGSEQYF
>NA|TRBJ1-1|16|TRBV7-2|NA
TGTGCCAGCAGCTTCGCTACCCGGACAGTGAACACTGAAGCTTTCTTT
CASSFATRTVNTEAFF
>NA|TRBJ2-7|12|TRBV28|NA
TGTGCCAGCAAGGGGCGATTTTACGAGCAGTACTTC
CASKGRFYEQYF
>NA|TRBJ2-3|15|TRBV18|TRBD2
TGTGCCAGCTCACCGACTAGCGGTACAACAGATACGCAGTATTTT
CASSPTSGTTDTQYF
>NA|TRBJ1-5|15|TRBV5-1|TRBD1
TGCGCCAGCAGCCCCGGGACAGGGATAGACCAGCCCCAGCATTTT
CASSPGTGIDQPQHF
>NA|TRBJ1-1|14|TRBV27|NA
TGTGCCAGCCACCTCGAAAACGTCGCGTCTGAAGCTTTCTTT
CASHLENVASEAFF
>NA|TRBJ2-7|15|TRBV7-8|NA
TGTGCCAGCAGCCGGGGGAACAGGGCGGGGTACGAGCAGTACTTC
CASSRGNRAGYEQYF
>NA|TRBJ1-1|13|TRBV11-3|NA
TGTGCCAGCAGCCCAGGACACCGCACTGAAGCTTTCTTT
CASSPGHRTEAFF
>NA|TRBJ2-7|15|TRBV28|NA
TGTGCCAGCAGTTTCGGGGGTACAGGGAGGCACGAGCAGTACTTC
CASSFGGTGRHEQYF
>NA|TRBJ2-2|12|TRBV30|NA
TGTGCCTGGGCTCCGGACACCGGGGAGCTGTTTTTT
CAWAPDTGELFF
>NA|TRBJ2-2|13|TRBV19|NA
TGTGCCAGTAGTATACAGATTACCGGGGAGCTGTTTTTT
CASSIQITGELFF
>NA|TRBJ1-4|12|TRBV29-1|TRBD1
TGCAGCGTTGGACAGGGTGGGGAAAAACTGTTTTTT
CSVGQGGEKLFF
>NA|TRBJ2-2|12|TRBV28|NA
TGTGCCAGCAGGCCTAATACCGGGGAGCTGTTTTTT
CASRPNTGELFF
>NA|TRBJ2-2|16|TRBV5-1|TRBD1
TGCGCCAGCAGCTCTAGACAGGGGGCTTCGTCCGGGGAGCTGTTTTTT
CASSSRQGASSGELFF
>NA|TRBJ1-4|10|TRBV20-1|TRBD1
TGCAGTGCCCTCGGACAGGGGCTGTTTTTT
CSALGQGLFF
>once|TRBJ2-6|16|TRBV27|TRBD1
TGTGCCAGCAGTATGACAGGGGACAGCAAGGCCAACGTCCTGACTTTC
CASSMTGDSKANVLTF
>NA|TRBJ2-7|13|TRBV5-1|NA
TGCGCCAGCAGCTTCCCCAATTCCTACGAGCAGTACTTC
CASSFPNSYEQYF
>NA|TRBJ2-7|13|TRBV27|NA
TGTGCCAGCAGTTTGAATAAGGGCGGCGAGCAGTACTTC
CASSLNKGGEQYF
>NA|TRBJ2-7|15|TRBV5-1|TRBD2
TGCGCCAGCACGCAAATAGGTAGCGGGAAGGGCGAGCAGTACTTC
CASTQIGSGKGEQYF
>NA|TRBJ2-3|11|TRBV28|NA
TGTGCCAGCAGGTACACGGATACGCAGTATTTT
CASRYTDTQYF
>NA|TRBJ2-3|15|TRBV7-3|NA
TGTGCCAGCAGCTTAAGGGGGGCTAGCACAGATACGCAGTATTTT
CASSLRGASTDTQYF
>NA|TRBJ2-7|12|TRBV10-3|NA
TGTGCCACCAAGGGCAGCTACTACGAGCAGTACTTC
CATKGSYYEQYF